This T cell receptor beta chain was retrieved from a study of cytomegalovirus exposure and HLA in healthy donors. General observations from the study: The productive fraction for most TCR beta V segments was about 87% or about 30% in an earlier analysis. TCR beta V- and J-gene trimming was later associated with a missense DCLRE1C variant. Reportedly, HLA-A and HLA-B alleles of most subjects were accurately predicted from TCR beta.

Vbeta (60) and Jbeta (13) primers were used in the PCR. Using immunoSEQ multiplex PCR, the repertoire was profiled, and TCRdb retains in-frame clones only, with some absent. The top ten clones hold about 7.7% of a sample with 110,000 or so clones, over 55% of them seen once. As to this clone: Its target is unknown.

Sequenced input: PBMCs. The receptor was derived from a man aged 18-30 years in good health and CMV-seropositive.

The CDR3 here is CASSRRGIAGGINEQFF. As DNA, the CDR3 is TGTGCCAGCAGCCGCCGGGGAATAGCGGGGGGGATCAATGAGCAGTTCTTC. The chain employs TRBV7-2 and TRBJ2-1; 11 nucleotides line up with TRBD2. CDR3 length: 17 residues. Trimming at V came to 5 bases and at J to 6 bases, leaving 12 bases not matched to a gene. Germline V lookup: CDR1 SGHTA, CDR2 FQGNSA.